The entry below describes one T cell receptor beta chain. Its antigen is currently unknown. These data come from a study of T cell responses to AZD1222 COVID-19 vaccine. Profiled with immunoSEQ multiplex PCR; TCRdb holds only in-frame clones, not every one. The table records tens of thousands of clones, almost 90% of them present only once. Study-level results: Unmutated regions of variants are reportedly targeted by nearly half of spike-specific TCRs. Spike-specific TCR repertoires showed rising breadth and depth after two AZD1222 doses. Most donors were white British and more were female, and clonal diversity was possibly underestimated.

The CDR3 covers 14 residues. Germline CDR1 and CDR2: MGHRA and YSYEKL. V trimming: 0 bases; J trimming: 5 bases; junction bases outside the gene matches: 3. V gene TRBV4-1 combines with J gene TRBJ2-7; TRBD1 matches 8 bases. The TCR originated in an adult who received the AZD1222 COVID-19 vaccine. Specimen: peripheral blood, collected 28 days after the second AZD1222 dose. This chain's CDR3 is CASSQEARGHEQYF. DNA of the CDR3: TGCGCCAGCAGCCAAGAGGCCAGGGGGCACGAGCAGTACTTC.